This T cell receptor beta chain was recovered during a study of control samples from healthy donors and cancer patients. Repertoires were generated with immunoSEQ multiplex PCR, while TCRdb's copy carries only in-frame clones and drops some. The sample consists of 95,000 to 150,000 clones, just over 90% of them appearing once. This clone appeared a few times. Sequencing used blood. This receptor was identified in a woman aged 18-29 years in good health.

In nucleotides, the CDR3 is TGTGCCAGCAGCGTAGAACTAGCGGGAGAGTTCTACGAGCAGTACTTC. It is translated as CASSVELAGEFYEQYF. V usage is TRBV9 and J usage is TRBJ2-7; the match to TRBD2 covers 11 bases. Trimming at V came to 0 bases and at J to 3 bases, leaving 5 bases not matched to a gene. CDR1 is SGDLS and CDR2 is YYNGEE in the germline V gene. The length of the CDR3 is 16 residues.